These 21 T cell receptor beta chains were all obtained from the same sample, sequenced in a study of T cells expressing NK-cell markers. Reanalyzing the 5' RACE reads, TCRdb keeps one entry per CDR3 protein, without DNA. The sample table sets out roughly 420,000 distinct CDR3 sequences. Sequencing input: blood T cells: a sorted CD56 or NKG2C T cell subset, CD4+ or CD8+ T cells, or bulk PBMC T cells (not recorded which). The receptors originated from a woman between 18 and 70 years old in good health.

This chain links TRBV9 with TRBJ2-1; the D gene TCRdb calls, TRBD1, cannot be checked with no DNA. CDR3 size: 15 residues. Germline V gene lookup returns CDR1 SGDLS and CDR2 YYNGEE. The CDR3 region is CASSVEAGHHNEQFF.

This rearrangement joins TRBV20-1 to TRBJ2-5; without DNA, the TCRdb call of TRBD2 cannot be checked. Germline-derived CDR1 and CDR2 are DFQATT and SNEGSKA (reference sequence). CDR3 size: 13 residues. The CDR3 reads CGGGVTNQETQYF.

The chain joins TRBV20-1 to TRBJ2-2; TCRdb's D call of TRBD1 is untestable without DNA. CDR1 and CDR2 (germline): DFQATT, SNEGSKA (reference sequence). The CDR3 contains 16 residues. CDR3 sequence reads: CSARDFGAKNTGELFF.

The chain has TRBV12-3 or TRBV12-4 and TRBJ1-5; TCRdb reports TRBD1, a call that lacks DNA to check it against. The CDR3 is 14 amino acids. This CDR3 reads CASSFTTGGQPQHF.

V gene TRBV4-3 combines with J gene TRBJ2-1; TCRdb reports TRBD2, a call that lacks DNA to check it against. This CDR3 has 17 amino acids. Germline-derived CDR1 and CDR2 are LGHNA and YSLEER. The CDR3 is CASSQARGTNSYNEQFF.

The V and J genes are TRBV15 and TRBJ1-5. Germline V gives CDR1 LNHNV, CDR2 YYDKDF (reference sequence). The length of the CDR3 is 14 residues. The CDR3 loop reads CATSKEVPSQPQHF.

The chain joins TRBV10-3 to TRBJ2-1. Germline-derived CDR1 and CDR2 are ENHRY and SYGVKD. This CDR3 has 15 amino acids. The CDR3 is CASMVGLTSYNEQFF.

The genes are TRBV7-2 and TRBJ2-2. This CDR3 has 16 residues. Germline lookup yields CDR1 SGHTA and CDR2 FQGNSA. CDR3 loop: CASSVYRWSNTGELFF.

V usage is TRBV4-2 and J usage is TRBJ2-1. Germline CDR1 LGHNA, CDR2 YNFKEQ. There are 16 residues in the CDR3. This CDR3 is CASSQDVGMGGNEQFF.

The CDR3 region is CASSDRLNQPQHF. The chain recombines TRBV10-2 with TRBJ1-5. This CDR3 contains 13 residues. Germline V lookup: CDR1 WSHSY, CDR2 SAAADI.

This chain connects TRBV10-1 to TRBJ1-6. The CDR3 runs 14 residues. Germline values: CDR1 WNHNN, CDR2 SYGVQD (reference sequence). The CDR3 sequence: CASSERNYNSPLHF.

This rearrangement joins TRBV28 to TRBJ2-7; there is no DNA to check the TCRdb D call of TRBD1. This CDR3 has 15 residues. Germline V gives CDR1 MDHEN, CDR2 SYDVKM. The CDR3 loop reads CASTLSQGSSYEQYF.

The chain has TRBV6-2 or TRBV6-3 and TRBJ2-1; the D call from TCRdb, TRBD1, cannot be confirmed without DNA. Germline V gene lookup returns CDR1 MNHEY and CDR2 SVGEGT. CDR3 length: 18 amino acids. CDR3 amino acids: CASSTEQGWGSSYNEQFF.

The chain combines TRBV15 with TRBJ2-7; TCRdb calls TRBD2, which cannot be checked without DNA. This CDR3 comprises 16 residues. Germline V CDR1 and CDR2: LNHNV, YYDKDF (reference sequence). CDR3 protein: CATSSTDSGRVYEQYF.

V usage is TRBV12-3 or TRBV12-4 and J usage is TRBJ2-4. The CDR3 has 12 amino acids. CDR3 residues: CASSPERNIQYF.

V is TRBV12-3 or TRBV12-4 and J is TRBJ2-4; checking the TCRdb D call of TRBD1 is not possible without DNA. The CDR3 consists of 13 residues. This CDR3 reads CASSFGTQNIQYF.

The chain couples TRBV7-3 to TRBJ2-2. The CDR3 is made up of 12 amino acids. Per germline, CDR1 SGHTA and CDR2 FQGTGA. Here the CDR3 reads CASSSSGGELFF.

The V call is TRBV25-1, the J call TRBJ2-7; TCRdb selects TRBD1, and the lack of DNA leaves this call unchecked. CDR3 length equals 14 residues. Germline V gene lookup returns CDR1 MGHDK and CDR2 SYGVNS. The CDR3: CASSDWDRPYEQYF.

The chain links TRBV20-1 to TRBJ2-7. CDR3 length equals 13 residues. The germline V gene has CDR1 DFQATT and CDR2 SNEGSKA (reference sequence). This CDR3 reads CSARVVVSYEQYF.

The chain links TRBV7-2 to TRBJ1-5; the TCRdb D gene call, TRBD1, has no DNA to confirm it. This CDR3 is built from 14 residues. CDR1 is SGHTA and CDR2 is FQGNSA in the germline V gene. CDR3 region: CASSDRNSNQPQHF. The full variable domain, with the rest looked up from reference TRBV7-2 and TRBJ1-5, is GAGVSQSPSNKVTEKGKDVELRCDPISGHTALYWYRQSLGQGLEFLIYFQGNSAPDKSGLPSDRFSAERTGGSVSTLTIQRTQQEDSAVYLCASSDRNSNQPQHFGDGTRLSIL.

The chain joins TRBV6-1 to TRBJ1-5. CDR1 is MNHNS and CDR2 is SASEGT in the germline V gene. The CDR3 covers 13 residues. The CDR3 reads CASSPSRVQPQHF.